This T cell receptor (beta chain) was identified during a study of blood T cell repertoires in COVID-19. The sample holds one count of this clone. Germline CDR1 and CDR2: MNHNY and SVGAGI (reference sequence). Germline trimming cut 5 bases from V and 7 bases from J; bases unmatched to any gene: 15. The CDR3 is made up of 19 amino acids. Per the original methods: Reference gene primers were amplified, and this amplification served to estimate nucleated cell counts. Method: immunoSEQ multiplex PCR; TCRdb's copy keeps in-frame clones and lacks some. For V, J and clone size, that table is used; D and trimming come from the DNA. The sample holds 55,000 to 90,000 clones, about 88% seen once.

Sequenced material: peripheral blood. The TCR comes from a human donor in a cohort sampled during active COVID-19. The genes are TRBV6-6 and TRBJ2-2, with 14 bases aligning to TRBD2. The CDR3: CASSRYYPGLAGEGGELFF. The CDR3 nucleotides read TGTGCCAGCAGTCGATATTACCCGGGACTAGCGGGAGAAGGCGGGGAGCTGTTTTTT.